The 5 T cell receptor beta chains below all came from one sample that was sequenced in a study of cytomegalovirus exposure and HLA in healthy donors. The PCR made use of 60 Vbeta and 13 Jbeta primers. Method: immunoSEQ multiplex PCR; TCRdb's copy keeps in-frame clones and lacks some. Of 100,000 to 150,000 clones in the sample, roughly 83% were seen once. Input material: PBMCs. The origin of the receptors is a man aged 18 to 29 in good health and CMV-seronegative.

The chain couples TRBV5-4 to TRBJ2-3, with 8 bases aligning to TRBD1. CDR1 is SGHNT and CDR2 is YYREEE in the germline V gene (reference sequence). Losses at the gene ends were 7 bases for V and 5 bases for J; bases not matched to a gene: 15. This CDR3 has 16 amino acids. CDR3 sequence reads: CASRPGGMSSGDTQYF. CDR3 coding DNA: TGTGCCAGCCGCCCAGGGGGCATGAGTTCGGGAGATACGCAGTATTTT.

The rearrangement uses TRBV9 and TRBJ2-1, with no clear D. Germline values: CDR1 SGDLS, CDR2 YYNGEE. The CDR3 is 13 amino acids. Trimming took 4 bases from V and 3 from J, leaving 8 bases between them. This CDR3 reads CASSSGYYNEQFF. The CDR3 region has the DNA TGTGCCAGCAGCTCAGGCTACTACAATGAGCAGTTCTTC.

V and J are TRBV2 and TRBJ1-6; a possible D gene is TRBD1 (6 bases). The germline CDR1 and CDR2 sequences are SNHLY and FYNNEI. Trimming cost V 2 bases and J 7 bases, with 9 bases left between them. The CDR3 length is 14 residues. CDR3 region: CASSETQGNSPLHF. The CDR3 DNA follows: TGTGCCAGCAGTGAAACGCAGGGGAATTCACCCCTCCACTTT.

This chain uses TRBV7-8 with TRBJ2-7; perhaps TRBD1 as D (6 bases). Germline-derived CDR1 and CDR2 are SGHVS and FQNEAQ. The CDR3 runs to 16 residues. With 1 base removed from V and 0 bases from J, the gap between germline ends came to 13 bases. CDR3 region: CASSLVSGASSYEQYV. The CDR3 region has the DNA TGTGCCAGCAGCTTAGTTTCAGGGGCCAGCTCCTACGAGCAGTACGTC.

Note on this clone: Relative to the germline gene, one junction end is altered; a read error may explain this. The V and J genes are TRBV7-9 and TRBJ1-2; 7 bases agree with TRBD1. The CDR3 spans 16 residues. Germline CDR1 SEHNR, CDR2 FQNEAQ (reference sequence). CDR3 residues: CSSSFPQPGQNYGYTF. The CDR3 bases are TGTTCCAGCAGCTTCCCCCAACCGGGACAGAACTATGGCTACACCTTC.